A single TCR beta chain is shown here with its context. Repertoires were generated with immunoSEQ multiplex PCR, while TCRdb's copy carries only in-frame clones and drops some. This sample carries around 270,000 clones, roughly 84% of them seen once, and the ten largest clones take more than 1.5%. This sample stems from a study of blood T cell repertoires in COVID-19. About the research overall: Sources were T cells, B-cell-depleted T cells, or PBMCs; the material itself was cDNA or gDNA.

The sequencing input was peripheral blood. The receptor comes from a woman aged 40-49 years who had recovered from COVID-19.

The CDR3 region is CASSIRGSGANVLTF. DNA for the CDR3: TGTGCCAGCAGCATCAGGGGCTCTGGGGCCAACGTCCTGACTTTC. The rearrangement joins TRBV9 to TRBJ2-6, with D possibly being TRBD1 (6 bases). The CDR3 is made up of 15 amino acids. Germline V gives CDR1 SGDLS, CDR2 YYNGEE. Trimming pared 4 bases from V and 0 bases from J, leaving 8 bases between.